This TCR beta chain was profiled in a study of cytomegalovirus exposure and HLA in healthy donors. Study-level findings and limits: The listing of roughly 160 TCR beta chains classed them as cytomegalovirus-associated. Through in vitro validation, three CMV-associated chains were shown to be specific for CMV antigens. Several V segments, TRBV6-2 and TRBV6-3 among them, could not be told apart and were dropped.

As to this clone: What it recognizes is unknown.

The CDR3 sequence is 13 residues long. V gave up 5 bases and J gave up 6 bases, with 14 bases separating them. The germline CDR1 and CDR2 sequences are LNHDA and SQIVND (reference sequence). Primers for the PCR totalled 60 Vbeta and 13 Jbeta. Generated by immunoSEQ multiplex PCR, the TCRdb table keeps only in-frame clones and is missing some. The sample shows over 150,000 clones, around 80% of them seen only once. This chain links TRBV19 with TRBJ2-7; a possible D gene is TRBD2 (6 bases). Material for sequencing was PBMCs. This receptor was obtained from a man between 40 and 49 years old in good health and CMV-seronegative. The CDR3 loop is CASSETEGGEQYF. The CDR3 DNA sequence: TGTGCCAGTAGTGAGACAGAGGGAGGCGAGCAGTACTTC.